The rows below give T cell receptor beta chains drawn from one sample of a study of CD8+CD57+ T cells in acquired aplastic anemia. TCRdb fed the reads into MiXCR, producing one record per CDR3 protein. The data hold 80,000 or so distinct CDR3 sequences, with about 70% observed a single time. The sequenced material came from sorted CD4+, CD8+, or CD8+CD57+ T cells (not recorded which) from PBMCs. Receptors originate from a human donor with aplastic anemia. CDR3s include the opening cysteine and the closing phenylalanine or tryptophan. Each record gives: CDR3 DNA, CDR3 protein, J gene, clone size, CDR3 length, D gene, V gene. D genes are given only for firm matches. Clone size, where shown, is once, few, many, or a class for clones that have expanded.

CDR3nt: TGCAGTGCTAGGTACTCGGTCGGCTACACCTTC
CDR3aa: CSARYSVGYTF
j_gene: TRBJ1-2
abundance: NA
len: 11
d_gene: NA
v_gene: TRBV20-1

CDR3nt: TGTGCCAACAAAACAGGGAATGGCAATCAGCCCCAGCATTTT
CDR3aa: CANKTGNGNQPQHF
j_gene: TRBJ1-5
abundance: NA
len: 14
d_gene: NA
v_gene: TRBV19

CDR3nt: TGTGCCAGCAGCCCCAGGGGGATGGACACTGAAGCTTTCTTT
CDR3aa: CASSPRGMDTEAFF
j_gene: TRBJ1-1
abundance: NA
len: 14
d_gene: TRBD1
v_gene: TRBV9

CDR3nt: TGTGCCATCAGTGAGAAAACGAACACTGAAGCTTTCTTT
CDR3aa: CAISEKTNTEAFF
j_gene: TRBJ1-1
abundance: NA
len: 13
d_gene: NA
v_gene: TRBV10-3

CDR3nt: TGTGCCACCAGGGACCTCCGCTATGGCTACACCTTC
CDR3aa: CATRDLRYGYTF
j_gene: TRBJ1-2
abundance: few
len: 12
d_gene: NA
v_gene: TRBV15

CDR3nt: TGTGCCAGCAGGCCACAGGGGGCAAGGGAAAAACTGTTTTTT
CDR3aa: CASRPQGAREKLFF
j_gene: TRBJ1-4
abundance: few
len: 14
d_gene: TRBD1
v_gene: TRBV12-3/TRBV12-4

CDR3nt: TGCAGTGCTAGAGGTCGACTAGCGGGGACAGATACGCAGTATTTT
CDR3aa: CSARGRLAGTDTQYF
j_gene: TRBJ2-3
abundance: many
len: 15
d_gene: TRBD2
v_gene: TRBV20-1

CDR3nt: TGCAGCGTTACAGAAGGGCGGGGGAATGAGCAGTTCTTC
CDR3aa: CSVTEGRGNEQFF
j_gene: TRBJ2-1
abundance: NA
len: 13
d_gene: TRBD2
v_gene: TRBV29-1

CDR3nt: TGTGCCAGCAGCTCATTTCAGGGGAGCCTCTTT
CDR3aa: CASSSFQGSLF
j_gene: TRBJ1-1
abundance: NA
len: 11
d_gene: NA
v_gene: TRBV5-6

CDR3nt: TGTGCCAGCAGCTTAGAACAGGCTAGCTCCTATAATTCACCCCTCCACTTT
CDR3aa: CASSLEQASSYNSPLHF
j_gene: TRBJ1-6
abundance: once
len: 17
d_gene: NA
v_gene: TRBV11-1

CDR3nt: TGTGCCAGCAGCCTGGACAGGGCGGGGAATTCACCCCTCCACTTT
CDR3aa: CASSLDRAGNSPLHF
j_gene: TRBJ1-6
abundance: NA
len: 15
d_gene: TRBD1
v_gene: TRBV5-4

CDR3nt: TGTGCCACCAGCAGAGATACCCCCGCTGGCGATAATTCACCCCTCCACTTT
CDR3aa: CATSRDTPAGDNSPLHF
j_gene: TRBJ1-6
abundance: many
len: 17
d_gene: NA
v_gene: TRBV15

CDR3nt: TGTGCCATCGACGGGGGACAGCCCCAGCATTTT
CDR3aa: CAIDGGQPQHF
j_gene: TRBJ1-5
abundance: NA
len: 11
d_gene: NA
v_gene: TRBV10-3

CDR3nt: TGTGCCAGCAGCTCCGTTCTTGACAGCTTAGTTTACAATGAGCAGTTCTTC
CDR3aa: CASSSVLDSLVYNEQFF
j_gene: TRBJ2-1
abundance: once
len: 17
d_gene: NA
v_gene: TRBV11-2

CDR3nt: TGTGCCAGCAGCTTATACACCGATACGCAGTATTTT
CDR3aa: CASSLYTDTQYF
j_gene: TRBJ2-3
abundance: NA
len: 12
d_gene: NA
v_gene: TRBV7-9

CDR3nt: TGTGCCAGCAGTACCAGGGGAACCGGGGAGCTGTTTTTT
CDR3aa: CASSTRGTGELFF
j_gene: TRBJ2-2
abundance: NA
len: 13
d_gene: NA
v_gene: TRBV7-9

CDR3nt: TGTGCCAGCAGCTTACAGGGGGCCATCTTGGGGGAGCAGTACTTC
CDR3aa: CASSLQGAILGEQYF
j_gene: TRBJ2-7
abundance: once
len: 15
d_gene: TRBD1
v_gene: TRBV7-8

CDR3nt: TGTGCCAGTAGGGCTACAGGGTTCCATCAGCCCCAGCATTTT
CDR3aa: CASRATGFHQPQHF
j_gene: TRBJ1-5
abundance: NA
len: 14
d_gene: NA
v_gene: TRBV19

CDR3nt: TGTGCCAGCAGCGCGGTGAATACGCAGTATTTT
CDR3aa: CASSAVNTQYF
j_gene: TRBJ2-3
abundance: NA
len: 11
d_gene: NA
v_gene: TRBV5-6

CDR3nt: TGTGCCACCAGCAGAGATCGGGCAGGGGGCTACGAGCAGTACTTC
CDR3aa: CATSRDRAGGYEQYF
j_gene: TRBJ2-7
abundance: NA
len: 15
d_gene: TRBD1
v_gene: TRBV15

CDR3nt: TGTGCCATCTTCCCCGCTGGGACAGGGGAGAGCTCCTACAATGAGCAGTTCTTC
CDR3aa: CAIFPAGTGESSYNEQFF
j_gene: TRBJ2-1
abundance: once
len: 18
d_gene: TRBD1
v_gene: TRBV19

CDR3nt: TGTGCCAGTAGTATTGACCGGGAGGCCTACAATGAGCAGTTCTTC
CDR3aa: CASSIDREAYNEQFF
j_gene: TRBJ2-1
abundance: NA
len: 15
d_gene: TRBD2
v_gene: TRBV2

CDR3nt: TGTGCCAGCAGACCCTCCATAAGCGCAGAGTATTTT
CDR3aa: CASRPSISAEYF
j_gene: TRBJ2-3
abundance: NA
len: 12
d_gene: NA
v_gene: TRBV5-5

CDR3nt: TGTGCCACCCGACAGGAAGCTACGGGGGAGCAGTACTTC
CDR3aa: CATRQEATGEQYF
j_gene: TRBJ2-7
abundance: NA
len: 13
d_gene: NA
v_gene: TRBV24-1

CDR3nt: TGCAGCGTTTTGGGGGCAAACTATGGCTACACCTTC
CDR3aa: CSVLGANYGYTF
j_gene: TRBJ1-2
abundance: once
len: 12
d_gene: NA
v_gene: TRBV29-1

CDR3nt: TGTGCCATCAGTCTAACAGGGGATAGCTATGGCTACACCTTC
CDR3aa: CAISLTGDSYGYTF
j_gene: TRBJ1-2
abundance: NA
len: 14
d_gene: TRBD1
v_gene: TRBV10-3

CDR3nt: TGTGCCAGCAGCGTAGCTGTACAGGGATCCGAGCAGTACTTC
CDR3aa: CASSVAVQGSEQYF
j_gene: TRBJ2-7
abundance: NA
len: 14
d_gene: NA
v_gene: TRBV9

CDR3nt: TGTGCCACCAGTTCTGGGGATAATTCACCCCTCCACTTT
CDR3aa: CATSSGDNSPLHF
j_gene: TRBJ1-6
abundance: NA
len: 13
d_gene: NA
v_gene: TRBV24-1

CDR3nt: TGCGCCAGCAGCCAAGTGGACGAAACAGATACGCAGTATTTT
CDR3aa: CASSQVDETDTQYF
j_gene: TRBJ2-3
abundance: many
len: 14
d_gene: NA
v_gene: TRBV4-1

CDR3nt: TGTGCCATCAGTGAGTCGCGATCAGTTCCGGTAGGCGAGCAGTACTTC
CDR3aa: CAISESRSVPVGEQYF
j_gene: TRBJ2-7
abundance: NA
len: 16
d_gene: NA
v_gene: TRBV10-3

CDR3nt: TGTGCCAGCTATTCCAGGGGCCAAGAGACCCAGTACTTC
CDR3aa: CASYSRGQETQYF
j_gene: TRBJ2-5
abundance: few
len: 13
d_gene: NA
v_gene: TRBV2

CDR3nt: TGTGCCATCACCGAGGGTGGTACAGGGACGGACTATGGCTACACCTTC
CDR3aa: CAITEGGTGTDYGYTF
j_gene: TRBJ1-2
abundance: NA
len: 16
d_gene: NA
v_gene: TRBV10-3

CDR3nt: TGTGCCAGAAGTACCAGGGACTCTGGAAACACCATATATTTT
CDR3aa: CARSTRDSGNTIYF
j_gene: TRBJ1-3
abundance: NA
len: 14
d_gene: NA
v_gene: TRBV2

CDR3nt: TGTGCCAGCAGTGTAGGGGGATTTGATGGCTACACCTTC
CDR3aa: CASSVGGFDGYTF
j_gene: TRBJ1-2
abundance: NA
len: 13
d_gene: NA
v_gene: TRBV6-1

CDR3nt: TGTGCCAGCAGCGTAGATAGGGACAGGGTTTACGAGCAGTACTTC
CDR3aa: CASSVDRDRVYEQYF
j_gene: TRBJ2-7
abundance: many
len: 15
d_gene: TRBD1
v_gene: TRBV9

CDR3nt: TGTGCCAGCAGCTTAGTCGGGTATGGCTACACCTTC
CDR3aa: CASSLVGYGYTF
j_gene: TRBJ1-2
abundance: NA
len: 12
d_gene: NA
v_gene: TRBV7-9